These 14 T cell receptor beta chains share one sample of origin, sequenced in a study of regulatory T cells in long-lasting Graves disease. Time point in this sample: persistent/refractory GD, antithyroid drugs over 5 years with positive TRAb. From RNA extracted from PBMCs, the TCR library was made. To make TCR beta libraries, researchers used iRepertoire HTBI primers and Arm-PCR of CDR3 regions. Using its own MiXCR run on the multiplex PCR reads, TCRdb lists one record per CDR3 protein. This sample has around 450,000 distinct CDR3 sequences; around a fifth occur once, and the top ten carry roughly 7.1%. Source: peripheral blood mononuclear cells (PBMCs), taken when the disease was refractory, from a patient treated with antithyroid drugs. Source of these receptors: a female donor with Graves disease.

Turning to this clonotype: It is likely a read error: a sequence one base away is far more abundant. This chain's CDR3 is CASSEDGPTNEKLFF. In nucleotides, the CDR3 is TGTGCCAGCAGTGAGGACGGTCCAACTAATGAAAAACTGTTTTTT. The gene calls are TRBV6-2 or TRBV6-3 and TRBJ1-4; D remains unclear. V lost 5 bases and J 0 bases, leaving 10 bases between the germline ends. The CDR3 contains 15 residues. Germline V CDR1 and CDR2: MNHEY, SVGEGT.

This clonotype was observed a few times. The V and J genes are TRBV30 and TRBJ1-1; the D gene is possibly TRBD1 (6 bases). The length of the CDR3 is 15 residues. Germline loops: CDR1 GTSNPN, CDR2 SVGIG (reference sequence). The V and J ends lost 3 bases and 3 bases respectively, with 17 bases between them. The CDR3 DNA reads as TGTGCCTGGAGCCTATGGCGGGGGGCGGACACTGAAGCTTTCTTT. Translation gives CAWSLWRGADTEAFF. The full variable domain, completed using reference TRBV30 and TRBJ1-1, is SQTIHQWPATLVQPVGSPLSLECTVEGTSNPNLYWYRQAAGRGLQLLFYSVGIGQISSEVPQNLSASRPQDRQFILSSKKLLLSDSGFYLCAWSLWRGADTEAFFGQGTRLTVV.

Many counts were recorded for this clonotype. The CDR3 loop is CASSLELAEETQYF. CDR3 coding DNA: TGTGCCAGCAGCTTAGAACTAGCGGAAGAGACCCAGTACTTC. The chain employs TRBV11-1 and TRBJ2-5; 8 bases map to TRBD2. Germline V gene lookup returns CDR1 SGHAT and CDR2 FQDESV (reference sequence). This CDR3 contains 14 residues. V was pared by 1 base and J by 3 bases, with 1 base of the junction left unmatched.

The sample holds many counts of this clonotype. The chain links TRBV24-1 to TRBJ1-5; 7 bases align to TRBD1. The CDR3 consists of 15 residues. J gave up 5 bases and V 4 bases, and 7 bases lay outside the gene matches. CDR1 is KGHDR, CDR2 SFDVKD, per germline. In nucleotides, the CDR3 is TGTGCCACCAGTGACTCCGACGGGACAGATCAGCCCCAGCATTTT. This gives the protein CATSDSDGTDQPQHF.

The J gene is TRBJ2-7, the V gene TRBV14; 7 positions agree with TRBD2. Trimming cost V 3 bases and J 4 bases; bases outside gene matches: 9. The CDR3 has 15 residues. CDR1 and CDR2 (germline): SGHDN, FVKESK. This chain's CDR3 is CASSQEGGGLYEQYF. CDR3 sequence (DNA): TGTGCCAGCAGCCAGGAGGGCGGGGGACTATACGAGCAGTACTTC.

This clonotype was observed many times. This chain uses TRBV12-3 or TRBV12-4 with TRBJ2-5, with 8 positions matching TRBD1. There are 16 residues in the CDR3. The V gene end was trimmed by 3 bases and the J gene end by 5 bases; junction bases not matched to a gene: 11. The CDR3 is CASSFPTGALRETQYF. For the CDR3, the DNA is TGTGCCAGCAGTTTCCCGACAGGGGCCCTCAGGGAGACCCAGTACTTC.

This CDR3 reads CASTPREGDTQYF. CDR3 in DNA: TGTGCCAGCACCCCACGGGAGGGAGATACGCAGTATTTT. The genes are TRBV11-2 and TRBJ2-3; 8 nucleotides agree with TRBD2. The length of the CDR3 is 13 residues. Germline V gene lookup returns CDR1 SGHAT and CDR2 FQNNGV. V was pared by 7 bases and J by 5 bases, with 5 bases of the junction left unmatched.

Ten or more counts support this clonotype. CDR3 DNA sequence: TGTGCCAGCAGTACAGGGGGTGGCTATGGCTACACCTTC. Protein product: CASSTGGGYGYTF. The chain joins TRBV28 to TRBJ1-2, with 8 bases that match TRBD1. Germline CDR1 and CDR2: MDHEN and SYDVKM. This CDR3 has 13 amino acids. The trim removed 5 bases at V and 4 bases at J, leaving 3 bases unmatched.

For this clonotype: With a much larger clone just one base away, this may be a read error. This rearrangement joins TRBV6-1 to TRBJ1-2, with 8 nucleotides matching TRBD1. The germline V gene has CDR1 MNHNS and CDR2 SASEGT. The CDR3 is made up of 13 amino acids. CDR3 coding DNA: TGTGCCGGCAGTCAGGACAGGGCTGTAGGCTACACCTTC. Translating it yields CAGSQDRAVGYTF.

The chain has TRBV12-3 or TRBV12-4 and TRBJ2-3, with D possibly called TRBD1 or TRBD2 (5 bases each). V shed 10 bases and J shed 10 bases, with 18 bases lying between them. The CDR3 runs 12 residues. The CDR3 is CANGDLSGAQYF. CDR3 coding DNA: TGTGCCAATGGGGACCTCTCCGGTGCGCAGTATTTT.

As concerns this clonotype: Being one base from a much bigger clone, this may be a read error. The chain links TRBV6-2 or TRBV6-3 to TRBJ1-2; D remains unclear. This CDR3 comprises 12 residues. Germline V gives CDR1 MNHEY, CDR2 SVGEGT. In DNA, the CDR3 is TGTGCCAGCAGGCCAACAGTGTATGGCTGCACCTTC. Its protein is CASRPTVYGCTF.

This clonotype occurred a few times. This chain links TRBV20-1 with TRBJ2-7; a weak D match, TRBD1 (6 bases). CDR3 length equals 13 residues. The V gene lost 3 bases and the J gene lost 0 bases, with 9 bases spanning the gap. The germline gives CDR1 DFQATT, CDR2 SNEGSKA (reference sequence). This CDR3 reads CSASRDNSYEQYF. The CDR3 region has the DNA TGCAGTGCTAGCCGGGACAACTCCTACGAGCAGTACTTC.

The chain employs TRBV7-9 and TRBJ1-6, with D perhaps matching TRBD1 (5 bases). Germline V gene lookup returns CDR1 SEHNR and CDR2 FQNEAQ (reference sequence). Trimming removed 5 bases from V and 4 bases from J, with 18 bases in between. The CDR3 spans 17 residues. DNA for the CDR3: TGTGCCAGCAGCGACAGTGAGGTGTTGGGGTATAATTCACCCCTCCACTTT. Its translation: CASSDSEVLGYNSPLHF. Together with reference TRBV7-9 and TRBJ1-6, the CDR3 gives the full variable domain: DTGVSQNPRHKITKRGQNVTFRCDPISEHNRLYWYRQTLGQGPEFLTYFQNEAQLEKSRLLSDRFSAERPKGSFSTLEIQRTEQGDSAMYLCASSDSEVLGYNSPLHFGNGTRLTVT.

The rearrangement links TRBV13 to TRBJ1-2; possible D gene TRBD1, 5 bases. The CDR3 is 15 amino acids. The V and J ends lost 10 bases and 4 bases respectively, with 22 bases between them. CDR1 is PRHDT, CDR2 FYEKMQ, per germline (reference sequence). CDR3 nucleotide sequence: TGTGCCACCCAAATTAGAGACAGCCACCCCTATGGCTACACCTTC. This sequence encodes CATQIRDSHPYGYTF.